Included here is one T cell receptor (beta chain) sequence, with context. Its antigen is currently unknown. An end of the junction does not agree with germline; a read error may underlie this. These data are taken from a study of T-cell reconstitution after alpha-beta-depleted transplantation in children. The length of the CDR3 is 19 residues. General observations from the study: By one year post-transplant, T-cell counts and diversity largely arose from T cells that were newly produced. Approximately two months post-transplant, alpha-beta T cells reportedly originated from several hundred expanded graft clones. Some patients owed their high day-60 TCRbeta diversity to surviving recipient T cells and thymic progenitors.

The library targeted TCRbeta and was prepared with unique molecular identifiers. TCRdb fed the PCR reads into MiXCR, producing one record per CDR3 protein. The table records about 980,000 distinct CDR3 sequences, less than 30% of them present only once. This TCR came from a boy in the first two years of life who had a stem cell transplant for SCID, so the T cells may come from the graft donor. The chain carries TRBV12-3 or TRBV12-4 and TRBJ2-3; the match to TRBD1 covers 10 bases. Here the sequenced sample was PBMCs, mostly from graft donor cells, taken 360 days after TCRalphabeta/CD19-depleted stem cell transplant. The DNA of the CDR3 is TGTGCCAGCTGTTTTTGGTCTGGGACAGGGGACGAGGTCACAGATACGCAGTATTTT. Translating it yields CASCFWSGTGDEVTDTQYF.